This note documents a single T cell receptor beta chain sequence. This entry comes from a study of blood T cell repertoires in COVID-19. Study context: Donors in the United States, Italy and Spain gave samples during acute or convalescent COVID-19.

Profiling relied on immunoSEQ multiplex PCR, and the TCRdb table lists in-frame clones only, not all of them. The sample has about 180,000 clones, about 82% seen once. Assignments of participants to cohorts depended upon their own reported clinical history. Two negative PCRs, clearance, or symptom resolution characterized the recovered Cohort 3 donors. The germline V gene has CDR1 SGHRS and CDR2 YFSETQ. V dropped 5 bases and J dropped 8; count of bases not matched to a gene: 15. This CDR3 is built from 15 residues. The sample consisted of PBMCs or T cells enriched from blood (not recorded which). The chain uses TRBV5-1 and TRBJ1-2; 7 bases line up with TRBD1. This sequence was found in a young woman who had recovered from COVID-19. CDR3 region: CASSLETGTEDGYTF. As DNA, the CDR3 is TGCGCCAGCAGTCTGGAAACCGGGACAGAGGACGGCTACACCTTC.